The clone carrying this T cell receptor beta chain appeared a few times. Its matching antigen is unknown. In TCRdb, the 5' RACE reads were re-called with MiXCR into one record per CDR3 protein. The sample holds roughly 560,000 distinct CDR3 sequences, 20% seen once. These data come from a study of T-cell memory formation after mild COVID-19. In germline, CDR1 is SGHRS, CDR2 YFSETQ. Trimming removed 4 bases at V and 11 bases at J, with 15 bases between. CDR3 length: 12 amino acids. Regarding the study as a whole: Some SARS-CoV-2-responding clones were already detected in memory before infection.

The genes are TRBV5-1 and TRBJ1-1, with a possible D match to TRBD1 (5 bases). Sequencing was done on a sample of PBMCs or a T cell subset sorted from them (not recorded which). This TCR was recovered from an adult woman who had mild COVID-19 (a few samples of this study predate the infection). Cell type and time point are not known. CDR3 coding DNA: TGCGCCAGCAGCGGTTCTCAGGGACGGGCTTTCTTT. This encodes CASSGSQGRAFF. Full variable domain (missing parts from reference TRBV5-1 and TRBJ1-1): KAGVTQTPRYLIKTRGQQVTLSCSPISGHRSVSWYQQTPGQGLQFLFEYFSETQRNKGNFPGRFSGRQFSNSRSEMNVSTLELGDSALYLCASSGSQGRAFFGQGTRLTVV.